This T cell receptor (beta chain) was recovered during a study of T cells in Graves' hyperthyroidism and ophthalmopathy. Points from the study as a whole: Within blood appeared most thyroid clonotypes that had expanded above 0.001.

Researchers amplified the TCR beta CDR3 regions from RNA transcripts. Initially, a first-round RT-PCR of the TCR CDR3 employed the HTBI primer set. TCRdb analysed the multiplex PCR reads with MiXCR anew, one entry per CDR3 protein. The table lists 600,000 or so distinct CDR3 sequences, about 43% of them singletons. Trimming took 1 base from V and 6 from J, leaving 9 bases between them. Germline V gene lookup returns CDR1 SGHVS and CDR2 FQNEAQ. The CDR3 loop spans 13 amino acids. Diagnosis of hyperthyroidism was new in patients aged 18 to 65, and its duration was under 2 months. Uncontrolled infection, other autoimmune disease, pregnancy or lactation disqualified patients from enrolment. This clonotype turned up a few times. Its matching antigen is unknown.

The clonotype originates from a woman aged 18-30 years with Graves' hyperthyroidism. The V and J genes are TRBV7-8 and TRBJ1-2; D might be TRBD1 (5 bases). The sample taken for sequencing was peripheral blood or thyroid tissue (not recorded which). The CDR3 DNA is TGTGCCAGCAGCTTAGAGGGGAGAAATGGCTACACCTTC. It codes for CASSLEGRNGYTF.